The 8 T cell receptor beta chains presented below share a single source sample, sequenced in a study of blood T cell repertoires in COVID-19. The method was immunoSEQ multiplex PCR; TCRdb's version includes in-frame clones alone and lacks a portion of them. This sample carries under 300,000 clones, approximately 79% of them seen once, and the ten largest clones take under 5.5%. The material sequenced was peripheral blood. These receptors originate from a woman older than 75 with active or convalescent COVID-19.

The chain uses TRBV28 and TRBJ2-4; 10 bases agree with TRBD2. J lost 3 bases, V lost 6 bases, and 14 bases had no gene match. This CDR3 has 18 residues. The germline V gene encodes CDR1 MDHEN and CDR2 SYDVKM. Here the CDR3 DNA reads TGTGCCAGCAGGATAAAAGCGGGGGGGTTTTTGGACAAAAACATTCAGTACTTC. Its protein is CASRIKAGGFLDKNIQYF.

This clone has more than one count but fewer than ten. The V call is TRBV15, the J call TRBJ2-1, with D perhaps matching TRBD2 (5 bases). The CDR3 covers 14 residues. Per the germline V gene, CDR1 is LNHNV and CDR2 is YYDKDF (reference sequence). V was pared by 8 bases and J by 3 bases, with 14 bases between. CDR3 DNA: TGTGCCACCTCCGAGAGGGCACTCTACAATGAGCAGTTCTTC. Protein: CATSERALYNEQFF.

The chain has TRBV30 and TRBJ2-4; 7 bases are shared with TRBD1. The CDR3 has 15 residues. Unmatched junction bases numbered 6, after V lost 2 bases and J lost 2 bases. CDR1 and CDR2 (germline): GTSNPN, SVGIG (reference sequence). CDR3 nucleotides: TGTGCCTGGAGTATTAGGACAGGCACCAAAAACATTCAGTACTTC. This gives the protein CAWSIRTGTKNIQYF.

Here the CDR3 reads CASSQDGREGRADTQYF. The CDR3 bases are TGTGCCAGCAGCCAAGATGGGAGGGAAGGAAGAGCAGATACGCAGTATTTT. V and J are TRBV3-1 (or the pseudogene TRBV3-2) and TRBJ2-3; 7 bases are shared with TRBD2. CDR3 length equals 17 residues. Germline V gives CDR1 LGHDT, CDR2 YNNKEL (reference sequence). V was pared by 0 bases and J by 4 bases, with 10 bases of the junction left unmatched.

This chain connects TRBV10-3 to TRBJ1-4; D might be TRBD1 (5 bases). The germline V gene has CDR1 ENHRY and CDR2 SYGVKD. Trimming removed 1 base from V and 8 bases from J, with 11 bases in between. This CDR3 region has 14 residues. Here the CDR3 reads CAISEWKGSEKLFF. The CDR3 DNA reads as TGTGCCATCAGTGAGTGGAAGGGGTCGGAAAAACTGTTTTTT.

CDR3 sequence (DNA): TGTGCCAGCAACACCTATAATTCACCCCTCCACTTT. Its translation: CASNTYNSPLHF. The chain joins TRBV7-9 to TRBJ1-6; no definite D call. Germline CDR1 is SEHNR and CDR2 is FQNEAQ (reference sequence). V dropped 7 bases and J dropped 2 bases, with 3 bases sitting between them. CDR3 length: 12 amino acids.

The rearrangement joins TRBV15 to TRBJ2-1; D perhaps matches TRBD2 (6 bases). CDR1 LNHNV and CDR2 YYDKDF come from the germline V gene (reference sequence). V lost 0 bases to trimming and J lost 0 bases, with 15 bases between them. CDR3 length: 18 amino acids. DNA of the CDR3: TGTGCCACCAGCAGAGATCCGGGACTCACCCACTCCTACAATGAGCAGTTCTTC. Amino acid sequence: CATSRDPGLTHSYNEQFF.

J is TRBJ2-3 and V is TRBV5-1, with D tentatively TRBD2 (5 bases). The CDR3 consists of 17 residues. CDR1 and CDR2 from the germline V gene are SGHRS and YFSETQ. Trimming took off 1 base at V and 1 base at J, with 16 bases between the two ends. The CDR3 nucleotides are TGCGCCAGCAGCTTGAGAGGGCATGGAAGTGGCACAGATACGCAGTATTTT. It codes for CASSLRGHGSGTDTQYF.